These 26 T cell receptor beta chains were sequenced from one sample in a study of T cell responses to AZD1222 COVID-19 vaccine. Profiling relied on immunoSEQ multiplex PCR, and the TCRdb table lists in-frame clones only, not all of them. The sample holds about 99,000 clones, about nine tenths seen once. This sample comprised peripheral blood, obtained on day 0 of AZD1222 vaccination. Receptor source: an adult in good health.

The chain is built from TRBV3-1 (or the pseudogene TRBV3-2) and TRBJ1-1; TRBD1 might be the D (5 bases). This CDR3 spans 11 amino acids. V lost 3 bases and J 10 bases, leaving 9 bases between the germline ends. Germline CDR1 LGHDT, CDR2 YNNKEL (reference sequence). DNA of the CDR3: TGTGCCAGCAGCCACGCTACAGGAGCTTTCTTT. This translates into CASSHATGAFF.

For the CDR3, the DNA is TGTGCCAGCAGCTTGGATCTCCCCCCCTACGAGCAGTACTTC. Translating gives CASSLDLPPYEQYF. The V call is TRBV5-6, the J call TRBJ2-7; D gene unclear. CDR1 SGHDT and CDR2 YYEEEE come from the germline V gene. Between the trimmed V and J ends, which lost 0 bases and 2 bases, there was a span of 9 bases. The CDR3 contains 14 residues. Drawing the rest from reference TRBV5-6 and TRBJ2-7, the complete variable domain is DAGVTQSPTHLIKTRGQQVTLRCSPKSGHDTVSWYQQALGQGPQFIFQYYEEEERQRGNFPDRFSGHQFPNYSSELNVNALLLGDSALYLCASSLDLPPYEQYFGPGTRLTVT.

Note on this clone: Distinct nucleotide sequences in the sample also encode this CDR3. The chain uses TRBV7-6 and TRBJ1-1; D gene ambiguous. V was pared by 3 bases and J by 4 bases, with 15 bases between. The germline gives CDR1 SGHVS, CDR2 FNYEAQ. This CDR3 has 15 amino acids. Here the CDR3 reads CASSLNPDGSTEAFF. The CDR3 nucleotides are TGTGCCAGCAGCTTGAACCCGGACGGATCCACTGAAGCTTTCTTT.

This rearrangement joins TRBV19 to TRBJ2-2; the D is unclear. Germline CDR1 and CDR2: LNHDA and SQIVND (reference sequence). The CDR3 sequence is 14 residues long. V lost 6 bases and J lost 2, with 10 bases in between. This CDR3 reads CASRIQFNTGELFF. Written as DNA, the CDR3 is TGTGCCAGTAGGATACAGTTCAACACCGGGGAGCTGTTTTTT.

The chain carries TRBV7-6 and TRBJ2-2, with D perhaps matching TRBD1 (6 bases). The germline CDR1 and CDR2 sequences are SGHVS and FNYEAQ. The CDR3 has 15 amino acids. V lost 1 base and J 4 bases, leaving 10 bases between the germline ends. This CDR3 reads CASSLDRERTGELFF. In nucleotides, the CDR3 is TGTGCCAGCAGCTTAGACAGGGAACGCACCGGGGAGCTGTTTTTT.

The rearrangement links TRBV2 to TRBJ2-2; D is undetermined. V lost 8 bases, J lost 6 bases, and 13 bases lay in between. The CDR3 runs to 13 residues. Germline V gene lookup returns CDR1 SNHLY and CDR2 FYNNEI. The CDR3 DNA follows: TGTGCCAGCGCCCGACGGTCCCCCGGGGAGCTGTTTTTT. It specifies CASARRSPGELFF.

This rearrangement joins TRBV29-1 to TRBJ2-2; weak D call: TRBD2 (5 bases). The CDR3 length is 12 residues. The germline V gene has CDR1 SQVTM and CDR2 ANQGSEA. Trimming stripped 4 bases from V and 5 bases from J, with 8 bases between. The CDR3 nucleotides are TGCAGCGTTGTCCGGGGAACCGGGGAGCTGTTTTTT. It translates to CSVVRGTGELFF.

The chain carries TRBV7-6 and TRBJ1-1; 9 nucleotides match TRBD1. Germline CDR1 and CDR2: SGHVS and FNYEAQ. CDR3 length equals 15 residues. J was trimmed by 6 bases and V by 5 bases; bases with no gene match: 10. CDR3 protein: CASSGKQGAIPEAFF. The CDR3 region has the DNA TGTGCCAGCAGCGGGAAACAGGGGGCTATCCCTGAAGCTTTCTTT.

The chain carries TRBV28 and TRBJ2-1, with TRBD1 identical over 9 bases. The V gene end was trimmed by 5 bases and the J gene end by 5 bases; junction bases not matched to a gene: 10. The germline V gene encodes CDR1 MDHEN and CDR2 SYDVKM. The CDR3 totals 16 residues. The CDR3 region is CASSPIPGQGDNEQFF. CDR3 DNA sequence: TGTGCCAGCAGTCCCATTCCGGGACAGGGCGACAATGAGCAGTTCTTC. The full variable domain, its missing parts supplied by reference TRBV28 and TRBJ2-1, is DVKVTQSSRYLVKRTGEKVFLECVQDMDHENMFWYRQDPGLGLRLIYFSYDVKMKEKGDIPEGYSVSREKKERFSLILESASTNQTSMYLCASSPIPGQGDNEQFFGPGTRLTVL.

The chain employs TRBV5-1 and TRBJ2-2, with D tentatively TRBD1 (6 bases). Germline CDR1 SGHRS, CDR2 YFSETQ. The CDR3 runs 19 residues. Trimming removed 0 bases from V and 0 bases from J, with 18 bases in between. Here the CDR3 DNA reads TGCGCCAGCAGCTTGGTTTGGACCCCCGGGACATCGAACACCGGGGAGCTGTTTTTT. Its protein is CASSLVWTPGTSNTGELFF.

CDR3 in DNA: TGTGCCAGCTCACCACGCGGGACAGGGACGTTTGGCTACACCTTC. Its protein product is CASSPRGTGTFGYTF. The chain uses TRBV18 and TRBJ1-2; 9 bases line up with TRBD1. V was pared by 1 base and J by 7 bases, with 7 bases of the junction left unmatched. Germline V gene sequence: CDR1 KGHSH, CDR2 LQKENI. The CDR3 runs 15 residues.

This chain connects TRBV3-1 (or the pseudogene TRBV3-2) to TRBJ2-3; 8 nucleotides align to TRBD1. Germline V gene lookup returns CDR1 LGHDT and CDR2 YNNKEL (reference sequence). The CDR3 runs 16 residues. V gave up 4 bases and J gave up 5 bases; unmatched junction bases: 11. CDR3 sequence reads: CASSPLTGAGRDTQYF. CDR3 nucleotides: TGTGCCAGCAGCCCATTGACAGGGGCGGGGCGAGATACGCAGTATTTT.

V and J are TRBV15 and TRBJ2-1; no firm D call. Germline V gene lookup returns CDR1 LNHNV and CDR2 YYDKDF (reference sequence). V gave up 0 bases and J gave up 3 bases, with 9 bases separating them. This CDR3 has 15 amino acids. In DNA form, the CDR3 reads TGTGCCACCAGCAGAGAGTGGGGTCTCTACAATGAGCAGTTCTTC. Amino acid sequence: CATSREWGLYNEQFF.

The chain uses TRBV28 and TRBJ1-4; TRBD1 aligns across 9 bases. Germline CDR1 reads MDHEN; CDR2 reads SYDVKM. This CDR3 is built from 18 residues. Trimming removed 5 bases from V and 6 bases from J; junction bases left unmatched: 16. The CDR3 DNA sequence: TGTGCCAGCAGTACTTACTTTTCCGGGACAGGGCTTTATGAAAAACTGTTTTTT. Translating gives CASSTYFSGTGLYEKLFF.

The genes are TRBV2 and TRBJ1-4, with 7 bases identical to TRBD1. CDR1 and CDR2 (germline): SNHLY, FYNNEI. This CDR3 contains 15 residues. The V segment lost 5 bases and the J segment 5 bases; nucleotides outside the gene matches: 8. The CDR3 DNA reads as TGTGCCAGCAGTACCCGACAGGGAATGAATGAAAAACTGTTTTTT. This translates into CASSTRQGMNEKLFF.

Only a few counts were recorded for this clone. This sequence joins TRBV27 and TRBJ1-5, with D perhaps TRBD1 (5 bases). CDR1 is MNHEY and CDR2 is SMNVEV in the germline V gene (reference sequence). The CDR3 has 13 amino acids. The V end was cut by 0 bases, the J end by 11 bases, with 11 bases between. CDR3 nucleotides: TGTGCCAGCAGTTTATCTGAAGGGGTGGCCCAGCATTTT. The encoded protein is CASSLSEGVAQHF.

The sample holds a few counts of this clone. The V gene is TRBV29-1, the J gene TRBJ2-7, with a weak D call TRBD1 (5 bases). Trimming stripped 4 bases from V and 0 bases from J, with 7 bases between. Germline V gives CDR1 SQVTM, CDR2 ANQGSEA. This CDR3 has 12 amino acids. The CDR3 nucleotides are TGCAGCGTTGGCAGGGACTCCTACGAGCAGTACTTC. Translation gives CSVGRDSYEQYF.

The rearrangement joins TRBV5-1 to TRBJ2-7; 8 positions match TRBD1. CDR1 is SGHRS, CDR2 YFSETQ, per germline. Trimming cost V 2 bases and J 6 bases; bases outside gene matches: 7. CDR3 length: 14 amino acids. The CDR3 reads CASSFRGTGREQYF. The CDR3, as DNA: TGCGCCAGCAGCTTCCGCGGGACAGGCCGCGAGCAGTACTTC.

The chain uses TRBV18 and TRBJ1-1, with 8 bases that match TRBD1. CDR3 length: 18 residues. Germline V gives CDR1 KGHSH, CDR2 LQKENI. Germline trimming cut 1 base from V and 6 bases from J; bases unmatched to any gene: 16. This CDR3 is CASSPRTGRTTSNSEAFF. The CDR3 nucleotides read TGTGCCAGCTCACCACGGACAGGGCGAACAACCTCCAACTCTGAAGCTTTCTTT.

This chain connects TRBV11-3 to TRBJ2-3, with a possible D match to TRBD2 (5 bases). CDR1 and CDR2 from the germline V gene are SGHNT and YENEEA. The CDR3 runs to 14 residues. V shed 0 bases and J shed 2 bases, with 6 bases lying between them. The CDR3 DNA sequence: TGTGCCAGCAGCTTAGAACTAGACACAGATACGCAGTATTTT. Translated, it gives CASSLELDTDTQYF.

The chain employs TRBV7-8 and TRBJ2-7; 9 bases agree with TRBD1. This CDR3 contains 15 residues. Germline CDR1 is SGHVS and CDR2 is FQNEAQ. The V segment lost 5 bases and the J segment 2 bases; nucleotides outside the gene matches: 7. CDR3 amino acids: CASSLGQGPTYEQYF. The CDR3 nucleotides read TGTGCCAGCAGCCTCGGACAGGGGCCCACCTACGAGCAGTACTTC. Variable domain in full (rest from reference TRBV7-8 and TRBJ2-7): GAGVSQSPRYKVAKRGQDVALRCDPISGHVSLFWYQQALGQGPEFLTYFQNEAQLDKSGLPSDRFFAERPEGSVSTLKIQRTQQEDSAVYLCASSLGQGPTYEQYFGPGTRLTVT.

The chain links TRBV9 to TRBJ2-7; D tentatively reads TRBD1 or TRBD2 (5 bases each). The CDR3 consists of 16 residues. The germline gives CDR1 SGDLS, CDR2 YYNGEE. Between the trimmed V and J ends, which lost 4 bases and 0 bases, there was a span of 17 bases. The CDR3, as DNA: TGTGCCAGCAGCCCAGTAGCCCCGGGACCCTCCTACGAGCAGTACTTC. Translated, it gives CASSPVAPGPSYEQYF.

This rearrangement joins TRBV5-4 to TRBJ1-5; 12 bases agree with TRBD1. The CDR3 runs 14 residues. Germline V gene lookup returns CDR1 SGHNT and CDR2 YYREEE (reference sequence). V gave up 6 bases and J gave up 6 bases; unmatched junction bases: 4. The chain's CDR3 is CASIRDRGRQPQHF. CDR3 DNA sequence: TGTGCCAGCATAAGGGACAGGGGGCGTCAGCCCCAGCATTTT. Filled out from reference TRBV5-4 and TRBJ1-5, the complete variable domain reads ETGVTQSPTHLIKTRGQQVTLRCSSQSGHNTVSWYQQALGQGPQFIFQYYREEENGRGNFPPRFSGLQFPNYSSELNVNALELDDSALYLCASIRDRGRQPQHFGDGTRLSIL.

The V and J genes are TRBV19 and TRBJ1-2, with TRBD1 identical over 8 bases. The CDR3 covers 12 residues. The junction had 5 bases not matched to a gene; V was cut back by 7 bases and J by 7 bases. Germline CDR1 LNHDA, CDR2 SQIVND (reference sequence). Written as DNA, the CDR3 is TGTGCCAGTACCGCGACAGGGGCTGGCTACACCTTC. Encoded protein: CASTATGAGYTF.

This sequence joins TRBV7-9 and TRBJ1-2; 7 nucleotides align to TRBD1. With 5 bases clipped from V and 14 bases from J, the junction kept 17 bases outside the gene matches. CDR3 length: 14 residues. The germline V gene encodes CDR1 SEHNR and CDR2 FQNEAQ (reference sequence). This chain's CDR3 is CASSKPSDRRRVTF. CDR3 coding DNA: TGTGCCAGCAGCAAACCTTCGGACAGGCGACGCGTTACCTTC.

J is TRBJ1-6 and V is TRBV7-9; D possibly corresponds to TRBD1 (5 bases). V lost 5 bases to trimming and J lost 7 bases, with 15 bases between them. CDR1 and CDR2 (germline): SEHNR, FQNEAQ (reference sequence). There are 15 residues in the CDR3. CDR3 region: CASSGPGTDNSPLHF. The CDR3, as DNA: TGTGCCAGCAGCGGGCCCGGGACCGACAATTCACCCCTCCACTTT.